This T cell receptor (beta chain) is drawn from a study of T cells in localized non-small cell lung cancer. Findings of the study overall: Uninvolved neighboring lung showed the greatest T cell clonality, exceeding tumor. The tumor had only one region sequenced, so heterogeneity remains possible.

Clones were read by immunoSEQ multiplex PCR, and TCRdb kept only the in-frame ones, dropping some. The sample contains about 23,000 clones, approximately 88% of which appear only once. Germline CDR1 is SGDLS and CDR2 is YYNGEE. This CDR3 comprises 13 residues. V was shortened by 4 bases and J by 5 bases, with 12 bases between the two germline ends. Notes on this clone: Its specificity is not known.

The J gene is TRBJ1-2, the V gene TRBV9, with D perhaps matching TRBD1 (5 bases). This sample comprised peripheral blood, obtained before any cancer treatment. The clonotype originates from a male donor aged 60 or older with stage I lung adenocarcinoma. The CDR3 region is CASSPPGGYGYTF. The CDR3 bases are TGTGCCAGCAGCCCCCCGGGGGGGTATGGCTACACCTTC.